The 23 T cell receptor beta chains presented below share a single source sample, sequenced in a study of T-cell reconstitution after alpha-beta-depleted transplantation in children listed by TCRdb under 2016. Sample treatment or condition, as interpreted from the label and publication: allogeneic hematopoietic cell transplantation with graft depleted of TCRalphabeta T cells and CD19 B cells. Library preparation employed PCR. Sequencing relied on an Illumina HiSeq 2500. Molecular barcoding was employed in the preparation of TCR libraries, with unique molecular identifiers being used to normalize TCRbeta repertoire quantification. In TCRdb, the public reads were trimmed at Q25 with fastp and aligned with MiXCR, with productive beta chains retained. Rows are unified per CDR3 protein, each entry keeping the most common DNA and genes. The sample table records approximately 500,000 distinct CDR3 sequences; more than 20% of these occur just once. The ten largest clones capture under 45% of the sample.

The sequencing used PBMCs, collected before TCRalphabeta/CD19-depleted stem cell transplant. These receptors came from a boy under two years old with Wiskott-Aldrich syndrome, due to receive a stem cell transplant.

Here the CDR3 DNA reads TGTGCCAGCTCACCAATCACTAGCACAGATACGCAGTATTTT. Amino acid sequence: CASSPITSTDTQYF. The V and J genes are TRBV18 and TRBJ2-3; D unresolved. This CDR3 has 14 amino acids. Trimming shortened V by 2 bases and J by 0 bases, and 6 bases separated the two germline ends. Germline CDR1 KGHSH, CDR2 LQKENI.

The chain links TRBV9 to TRBJ2-1; D is ambiguous. Trimming took 0 bases from V and 0 from J, leaving 10 bases between them. The CDR3 consists of 16 residues. From germline, CDR1 is SGDLS and CDR2 YYNGEE. Written as DNA, the CDR3 is TGTGCCAGCAGCGTAGGGTTAGTTAGCTCCTACAATGAGCAGTTCTTC. Protein sequence: CASSVGLVSSYNEQFF.

This sequence joins TRBV5-1 and TRBJ2-7, with TRBD1 matching 7 bases. The CDR3 consists of 14 residues. CDR1 is SGHRS, CDR2 YFSETQ, per germline. V was clipped by 4 bases and J by 3 bases; unmatched bases: 7. CDR3 bases: TGCGCCAGCAGCGCCATCGACAGGGTCTACGAGCAGTACTTC. This gives the protein CASSAIDRVYEQYF.

CDR3 nucleotide sequence: TGTGCCTGGGAACTAGCGGGATGGTCAGATACGCAGTATTTT. The encoded protein is CAWELAGWSDTQYF. The chain has TRBV30 and TRBJ2-3; 10 nucleotides agree with TRBD2. CDR1 is GTSNPN and CDR2 is SVGIG in the germline V gene (reference sequence). This CDR3 contains 14 residues. Germline trimming cut 5 bases from V and 4 bases from J; bases unmatched to any gene: 6.

This clonotype has a count of ten or more. This chain connects TRBV5-5 to TRBJ1-5; 7 bases fit TRBD1. The length of the CDR3 is 14 residues. CDR1 is SGHKS, CDR2 YYEKEE, per germline (reference sequence). The V gene end was trimmed by 4 bases and the J gene end by 5 bases; junction bases not matched to a gene: 6. CDR3 amino acids: CASSLGTVHQPQHF. For the CDR3, the DNA is TGTGCCAGCAGCCTCGGGACAGTCCATCAGCCCCAGCATTTT.

This clonotype appeared a few times. The chain has TRBV5-1 and TRBJ2-5; 13 bases fit TRBD2. J was trimmed by 2 bases and V by 2 bases; bases with no gene match: 9. The CDR3 contains 18 residues. From germline, CDR1 is SGHRS and CDR2 YFSETQ. The DNA of the CDR3 is TGCGCCAGCAGCTTCGATTGGCCGGGACTAGCGGGACAAGAGACCCAGTACTTC. Its protein product is CASSFDWPGLAGQETQYF.

At least ten counts were recorded for this clonotype. This rearrangement joins TRBV4-1 to TRBJ2-7, with D possibly matching TRBD1 (5 bases). The ends were cut back, 3 bases at V and 6 bases at J, with 12 bases in the middle. The V gene's germline CDR1 is MGHRA and CDR2 YSYEKL. There are 13 residues in the CDR3. CDR3 in DNA: TGCGCCAGCAGCCACCAGGGTGACGCCGAGCAGTACTTC. It yields the protein CASSHQGDAEQYF.

This clonotype turned up a few times. The CDR3 loop reads CASSASSVVYNEQFF. In DNA, the CDR3 is TGTGCCAGCAGCGCCTCTAGCGTAGTCTACAATGAGCAGTTCTTC. V is TRBV9 and J is TRBJ2-1, with D perhaps TRBD2 (6 bases). The CDR3 spans 15 residues. Germline V CDR1 and CDR2: SGDLS, YYNGEE. Trimming left V 3 bases short and J 3 bases short, with 13 bases between.

This chain connects TRBV29-1 to TRBJ2-3; 7 bases agree with TRBD2. From germline, CDR1 is SQVTM and CDR2 ANQGSEA. The V and J ends lost 0 bases and 0 bases, in that order; junction bases with no gene match: 12. The CDR3 sequence is 18 residues long. CDR3 sequence reads: CSVEEGWASGTSTDTQYF. CDR3 DNA sequence: TGCAGCGTTGAAGAGGGATGGGCTAGCGGAACTAGCACAGATACGCAGTATTTT.

This clonotype was seen more than once but under ten times. This rearrangement joins TRBV29-1 to TRBJ2-1; D is uncertain. Germline V CDR1 and CDR2: SQVTM, ANQGSEA. Trimming pared 4 bases from V and 5 bases from J, leaving 15 bases between. The CDR3 has 14 residues. The CDR3 sequence: CSVGAGLRHNEQFF. For the CDR3, the DNA is TGCAGCGTTGGAGCCGGGTTACGGCACAATGAGCAGTTCTTC.

The chain carries TRBV27 and TRBJ2-2, with 8 positions matching TRBD2. Germline CDR1 reads MNHEY; CDR2 reads SMNVEV (reference sequence). With 1 base clipped from V and 4 bases from J, the junction kept 5 bases outside the gene matches. CDR3 length: 16 amino acids. The CDR3 nucleotides read TGTGCCAGCAGTTTATTCCCCGGGGGGGTCACCGGGGAGCTGTTTTTT. It yields the protein CASSLFPGGVTGELFF.

V usage is TRBV10-1 and J usage is TRBJ1-2, with 8 bases that match TRBD1. Germline CDR1 WNHNN, CDR2 SYGVQD (reference sequence). The CDR3 extends over 14 amino acids. The V segment lost 2 bases and the J segment 2 bases; nucleotides outside the gene matches: 1. The CDR3 DNA reads TGCGCCAGCAGTGAGAGGACAGGGAACTATGGCTACACCTTC. Translated, it gives CASSERTGNYGYTF.

Only a few counts were recorded for this clonotype. An end of the junction differs from the germline gene, which may be a read error. The chain joins TRBV6-6 to TRBJ1-2; no clear D. This CDR3 has 12 amino acids. Germline V gene lookup returns CDR1 MNHNY and CDR2 SVGAGI (reference sequence). Here the CDR3 reads CATSSRTYGYTF. The CDR3 region has the DNA TGTGCCACCAGTTCCCGCACCTATGGCTACACCTTC.

Turning to this clonotype: A junction boundary mismatches the germline segment, possibly from a read error. This chain uses TRBV3-1 with TRBJ1-5, with a tentative D call TRBD1 (6 bases). The CDR3 is made up of 15 amino acids. The germline gives CDR1 LGHDT, CDR2 YNNKEL (reference sequence). Here the CDR3 DNA reads TGTGCCAACAGCCAAGCAGGGGTTGAGTTACAGCCCCAGCATTTT. It is translated as CANSQAGVELQPQHF.

The chain is built from TRBV5-1 and TRBJ1-5, with D maybe TRBD1 (5 bases). CDR1 and CDR2 from the germline V gene are SGHRS and YFSETQ. V was clipped by 4 bases and J by 1 base, with 9 bases between them. The CDR3 runs 14 residues. CDR3 nucleotide sequence: TGCGCCAGCAGCCCGGACATGAGCAATCAGCCCCAGCATTTT. It specifies CASSPDMSNQPQHF.

In this sample, this clonotype turned up a few times. This chain uses TRBV5-5 with TRBJ1-3; maybe TRBD1 (5 bases). Germline V gene lookup returns CDR1 SGHKS and CDR2 YYEKEE (reference sequence). V dropped 4 bases and J dropped 0 bases, with 11 bases sitting between them. This CDR3 has 15 amino acids. The chain's CDR3 is CASSRGEISGNTIYF. CDR3 coding DNA: TGTGCCAGCAGCCGGGGGGAAATCTCTGGAAACACCATATATTTT.

This chain links TRBV7-3 with TRBJ2-3; 10 bases map to TRBD2. V lost 5 bases to trimming and J lost 1 base; unmatched junction nucleotides: 6. Looked up from germline, CDR1 is SGHTA and CDR2 is FQGTGA. The CDR3 is 16 residues long. DNA of the CDR3: TGTGCCAGCAGCCATCAAGCGGGAGGGGGCACAGATACGCAGTATTTT. Translated: CASSHQAGGGTDTQYF. Full variable domain (remainder filled in from reference TRBV7-3 and TRBJ2-3): GAGVSQTPSNKVTEKGKYVELRCDPISGHTALYWYRQSLGQGPEFLIYFQGTGAADDSGLPNDRFFAVRPEGSVSTLKIQRTERGDSAVYLCASSHQAGGGTDTQYFGPGTRLTVL.

This clonotype has more than one count but fewer than ten. This rearrangement joins TRBV9 to TRBJ2-1, with D hard to call. There are 18 residues in the CDR3. V gave up 0 bases and J gave up 0 bases, with 16 bases separating them. The germline gives CDR1 SGDLS, CDR2 YYNGEE. DNA for the CDR3: TGTGCCAGCAGCGTAGGTCTGGGTACCCTAAGCTCCTACAATGAGCAGTTCTTC. Its translation is CASSVGLGTLSSYNEQFF.

This clonotype was seen more than once but under ten times. CDR3 in DNA: TGTGCCACCAGCAGGATAGCGGGGATAAGCACAGATACGCAGTATTTT. It encodes CATSRIAGISTDTQYF. The chain couples TRBV15 to TRBJ2-3; the match to TRBD2 covers 8 bases. V was pared by 3 bases and J by 0 bases, with 5 bases of the junction left unmatched. CDR1 is LNHNV and CDR2 is YYDKDF in the germline V gene (reference sequence). The CDR3 spans 16 residues. The full variable domain, rest sourced from reference TRBV15 and TRBJ2-3, is DAMVIQNPRYQVTQFGKPVTLSCSQTLNHNVMYWYQQKSSQAPKLLFHYYDKDFNNEADTPDNFQSRRPNTSFCFLDIRSPGLGDTAMYLCATSRIAGISTDTQYFGPGTRLTVL.

This clonotype showed up just once. The chain carries TRBV12-5 and TRBJ1-1; TRBD1 is a possible D gene (5 bases). The germline CDR1 and CDR2 sequences are LGHNT and FRNRAP. V lost 1 base and J lost 5, with 11 bases in between. CDR3 length: 14 residues. This CDR3 is CASGLGQGGTEAFF. Here the CDR3 DNA reads TGTGCTAGTGGTTTGGGGCAGGGAGGGACTGAAGCTTTCTTT.

There are a few counts of this clonotype. J is TRBJ2-3 and V is TRBV7-3; TRBD2 agrees at 14 bases. The V segment lost 5 bases and the J segment 7 bases; nucleotides outside the gene matches: 5. This CDR3 spans 15 amino acids. The germline V gene encodes CDR1 SGHTA and CDR2 FQGTGA. The CDR3 sequence is CASSPTSGRAHTQYF. CDR3 nucleotides: TGTGCCAGCAGCCCGACTAGCGGGAGGGCCCATACGCAGTATTTT.

This clonotype has only a few counts. V is TRBV6-1 and J is TRBJ2-1; D is perhaps TRBD2 (6 bases). The germline CDR1 and CDR2 sequences are MNHNS and SASEGT. The CDR3 length is 15 residues. The V end lost 2 bases, the J end lost 2 bases, and 10 bases lay between the germline ends. DNA of the CDR3: TGTGCCAGCAGTGAAAACGCGGGGCCCTACAATGAGCAGTTCTTC. Amino acids: CASSENAGPYNEQFF.

This clonotype was counted between two and nine times. The chain recombines TRBV15 with TRBJ2-4, with a weak D call TRBD1 (6 bases). There are 17 residues in the CDR3. The germline V and J ends were trimmed by 1 base and 0 bases, with 13 bases remaining between them. Germline CDR1 reads LNHNV; CDR2 reads YYDKDF (reference sequence). CDR3 region: CATSRGLGALAKNIQYF. The DNA for the CDR3 is TGTGCCACCAGCAGAGGATTGGGGGCACTAGCCAAAAACATTCAGTACTTC.